Each of the 5 T cell receptor beta chains below was sequenced from the same sample in a study of T-cell memory formation after mild COVID-19. TCRdb redid the calling of the 5' RACE reads with MiXCR, one entry per CDR3 protein. The sample consists of hundreds of thousands of distinct CDR3 sequences, around 28% of them appearing once. The sequenced sample consisted of PBMCs or a T cell subset sorted from them (not recorded which). The receptors were sampled from an adult woman who had mild COVID-19 (a few samples of this study predate the infection). Cell type and time point are not known.

This rearrangement joins TRBV25-1 to TRBJ2-1; 10 positions agree with TRBD2. V was pared by 0 bases and J by 6 bases, with 11 bases of the junction left unmatched. CDR3 length: 18 amino acids. Per the germline V gene, CDR1 is MGHDK and CDR2 is SYGVNS. The CDR3 reads CASSEYIPSGSFFNEQFF. The CDR3 region has the DNA TGTGCCAGCAGTGAATATATTCCTAGCGGGAGTTTCTTCAATGAGCAGTTCTTC.

The chain combines TRBV7-6 with TRBJ2-5; the match to TRBD2 covers 11 bases. Germline loops: CDR1 SGHVS, CDR2 FNYEAQ. The CDR3 totals 16 residues. With 1 base clipped from V and 5 bases from J, the junction kept 6 bases outside the gene matches. CDR3 coding DNA: TGTGCCAGCAGCTTAGGTAGCGGGAGGGCCCATGAGACCCAGTACTTC. Amino acid sequence: CASSLGSGRAHETQYF. The complete variable domain, with remaining parts taken from reference TRBV7-6 and TRBJ2-5, reads GAGVSQSPRYKVTKRGQDVALRCDPISGHVSLYWYRQALGQGPEFLTYFNYEAQQDKSGLPNDRFSAERPEGSISTLTIQRTEQRDSAMYRCASSLGSGRAHETQYFGPGTRLLVL.

In its sample, this clonotype was seen a few times. J is TRBJ2-7 and V is TRBV6-2 or TRBV6-3; 8 positions agree with TRBD1. The J segment lost 2 bases and the V segment lost 3 bases, leaving 6 bases of the junction unmatched. The germline gives CDR1 MNHEY, CDR2 SVGEGT. CDR3 length: 15 residues. This CDR3 reads CASSYGTGYPYEQYF. The CDR3 bases are TGTGCCAGCAGTTATGGGACAGGATATCCCTACGAGCAGTACTTC.

This clonotype was seen only a few times. This chain joins TRBV5-1 and TRBJ1-1; 9 bases map to TRBD1. The trim removed 4 bases at V and 11 bases at J, leaving 15 bases unmatched. The CDR3 has 15 amino acids. CDR1 and CDR2 from the germline V gene are SGHRS and YFSETQ. The CDR3 protein is CASSTGQGTRLWAFF. CDR3 nucleotides: TGCGCCAGCAGCACTGGACAGGGGACGAGGCTTTGGGCTTTCTTT.

The chain joins TRBV5-6 to TRBJ1-2; TRBD1 matches at 7 bases. Trimming took 4 bases from V and 3 from J; bases not matched to a gene: 6. The CDR3 covers 14 residues. The germline V gene encodes CDR1 SGHDT and CDR2 YYEEEE. The CDR3 DNA sequence: TGTGCCAGCAGCAGTGGGGACAGCTACTATGGCTACACCTTC. This codes for CASSSGDSYYGYTF.